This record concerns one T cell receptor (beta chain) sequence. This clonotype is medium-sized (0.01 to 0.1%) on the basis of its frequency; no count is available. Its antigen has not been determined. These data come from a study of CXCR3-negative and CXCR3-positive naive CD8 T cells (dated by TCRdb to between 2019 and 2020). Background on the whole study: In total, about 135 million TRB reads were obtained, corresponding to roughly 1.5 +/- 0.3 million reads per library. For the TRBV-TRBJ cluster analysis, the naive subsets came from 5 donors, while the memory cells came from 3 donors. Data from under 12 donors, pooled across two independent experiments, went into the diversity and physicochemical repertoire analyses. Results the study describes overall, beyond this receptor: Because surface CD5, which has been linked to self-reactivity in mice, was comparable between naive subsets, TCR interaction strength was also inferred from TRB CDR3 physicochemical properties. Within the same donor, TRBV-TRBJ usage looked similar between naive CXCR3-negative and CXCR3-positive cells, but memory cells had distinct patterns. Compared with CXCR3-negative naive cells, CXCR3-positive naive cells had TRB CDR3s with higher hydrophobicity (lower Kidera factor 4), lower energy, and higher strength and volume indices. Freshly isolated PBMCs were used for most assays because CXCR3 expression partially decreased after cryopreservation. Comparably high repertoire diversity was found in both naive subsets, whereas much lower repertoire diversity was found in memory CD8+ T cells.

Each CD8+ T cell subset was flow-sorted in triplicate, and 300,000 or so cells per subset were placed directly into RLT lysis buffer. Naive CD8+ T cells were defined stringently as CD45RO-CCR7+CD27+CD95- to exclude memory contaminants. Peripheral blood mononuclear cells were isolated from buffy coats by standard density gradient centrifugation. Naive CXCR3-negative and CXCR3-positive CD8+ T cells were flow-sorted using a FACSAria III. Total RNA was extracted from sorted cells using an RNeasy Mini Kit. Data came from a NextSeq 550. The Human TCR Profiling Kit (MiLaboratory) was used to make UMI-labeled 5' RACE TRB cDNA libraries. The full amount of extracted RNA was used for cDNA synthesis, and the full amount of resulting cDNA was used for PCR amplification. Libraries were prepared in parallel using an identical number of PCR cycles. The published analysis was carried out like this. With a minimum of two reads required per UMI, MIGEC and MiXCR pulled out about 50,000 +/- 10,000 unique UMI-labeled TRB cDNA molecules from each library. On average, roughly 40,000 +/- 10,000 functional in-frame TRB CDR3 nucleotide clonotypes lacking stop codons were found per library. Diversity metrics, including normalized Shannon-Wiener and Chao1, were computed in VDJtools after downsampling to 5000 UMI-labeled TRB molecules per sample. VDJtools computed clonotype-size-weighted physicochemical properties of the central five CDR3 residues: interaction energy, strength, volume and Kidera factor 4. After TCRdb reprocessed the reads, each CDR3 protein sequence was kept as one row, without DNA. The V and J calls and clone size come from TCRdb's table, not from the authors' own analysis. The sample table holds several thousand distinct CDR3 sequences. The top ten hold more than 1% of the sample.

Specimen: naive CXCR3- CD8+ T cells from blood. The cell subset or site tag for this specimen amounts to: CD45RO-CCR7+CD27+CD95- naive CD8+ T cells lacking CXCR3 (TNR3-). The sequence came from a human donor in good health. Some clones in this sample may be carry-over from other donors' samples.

CDR3 reads: CSARDLGTPRHEQYF. The V and J segments used are TRBV20-1 and TRBJ2-7; TCRdb's assignment of TRBD2 cannot be checked, as there is no DNA. From a lookup of the germline V gene (reference sequence), CDR1 and CDR2 are DFQATT and SNEGSKA. From its cysteine to its phenylalanine, the CDR3 spans 15 amino acids. No DNA sequence is on record.